This TCR beta chain was captured by sequencing in a study of shared clonotypes between healthy human individuals (dated by TCRdb to 2018 to 2020). For context, the study as a whole: The cohort comprised two women and three men aged 18 to 49 years. For each donor, three plates each were used for CD4 naive and CD4 memory, two plates were used for CD8 naive, and one plate was used for CD8 memory. The study deeply sequenced blood TCR repertoires of about 5 healthy adults to estimate repertoire size and the extent of clonotype sharing between individuals. Libraries were prepared and TCR repertoires were sequenced by different laboratories using diverse techniques, in order to increase sequencing depth and limit assay-specific biases. Per donor, leukapheresis produced somewhere between about 0.85 and 8.9 billion PBMCs. Here is what the overall study found, with its caveats: Incomplete sequencing was indicated by rarefaction of sorted-subset datasets, despite the large sequencing depth. Naive subsets generally had larger estimated clonotype richness than memory subsets did. When a handful of donors were compared, the shared fraction of clonotypes was around 5% for naive CD4, less than 4% for naive CD8, 2% to 2.5% for memory CD4, and under 0.5% for memory CD8. Clonotypes shared by all four sorted-subset donors showed higher generation probabilities than non-shared clonotypes. Pairwise subsampling indicated that sequencing depth was expected to affect the degree of clonotype sharing among donors. Sampling was limited to blood, and TCR repertoires in tissue likely differ from TCR repertoires in blood. The genetic and exposure-history diversity represented was limited by the small number of donors.

The V end gives up 2 bases and the J end 2 bases, leaving 10 bases in the junction not matched to a gene. The germline V gene sets CDR1 to MNHNS and CDR2 to SASEGT. The CDR3 has 18 amino acids, counting the end cysteine and phenylalanine. The retained sequence is limited to the CDR3, 54 bases, with the frame set at the first base. Using the deep immunoSEQ assay, TCR CDR3 regions were amplified from genomic DNA by multiplex PCR. For each cell subset, the extracted genomic DNA was distributed evenly across all wells of several immunoSEQ 96-well plates, and each plate served as one replicate. For sorted subsets, approximately 190 ng genomic DNA, equal to about 30,000 T cell genomes, was loaded into each replicate PCR. Purified libraries were quantified with a Qubit 3.0 fluorometer, sized on a Bioanalyzer 2100, and re-quantified with the KAPA Library Quantification kit. A separate single-read 150-cycle Illumina NextSeq 550 flow cell was used to sequence each immunoSEQ 96-well plate. Concerning the study's data processing: Because the immunoSEQ output included only junctional sequences and no quality scores, the filtering could not be the same as the filtering used for full-length reads. To assign V/J genes and CDR3, sequences were annotated using PyIR, a Python wrapper for IgBLAST v1.9, with IMGT germline references. Any read was removed if the V/J assignment was weak (E-value above 1e-6), the CDR3 was missing, or the read contained stop codons, out-of-frame junctions, or ambiguous translated residues. V3J clonotypes were defined by identical inferred V gene, J gene, and CDR3 amino acid sequence. Percentage overlap between repertoires was computed as shared unique clonotypes divided by the size of the smaller repertoire. Three approaches were used to assess repertoire richness: RTK rarefaction, the Chao1 estimator, and Recon v2.1 estimates of unobserved clonotypes. Generation probabilities for all TCRbeta clonotypes obtained by the gDNA method from a handful of donors were computed using OLGA. Sourced from immuneACCESS, this table was stored by TCRdb with only in-frame sequences that have V and J called. A share of the clones is absent; for the studies checked, an unresolved V gene accounts for under half, and the remainder has no known explanation. The V and J calls and clone size are taken from that table; D and trimming were inferred from the DNA. The sample yields over 400,000 clones; around 95% were counted once. Of the sample, about 0.06% is held by the ten largest clones.

With respect to this clone: It has no known antigen specificity. No much larger clonotype is one base removed from it; base qualities were not supplied.

Donors were healthy HIV-negative adults with no recently reported acute infections or vaccinations. Only Caucasian adults living in Nashville, Tennessee, USA were represented among the donors. CD4+ T cells were enriched through magnetic negative selection, after which naive cells were positively selected on CD45RA and the remaining negative fraction served as the memory subset. Blood was obtained by leukapheresis, after which PBMCs were separated by Ficoll-Histopaque density gradient centrifugation and cryopreserved in liquid nitrogen vapor phase. Analytical flow cytometry was used to check the purity and quantity of each magnetically sorted T cell population. Genomic DNA was isolated from each sorted fraction and quantified by UV absorbance on a Nanodrop 2000c.

The chain was built from TRBV6-1 and TRBJ1-5; TRBD1 fits 9 bases in the junction. Sequencing was done on a sample of naive CD4+ T cells sorted from blood. The meaning of the sample's cell subset or site label: CD45RA+ positively selected. This receptor was taken from a woman aged 25-40 years in good health. This receptor carries the CDR3 CASSEQGQGVLGNQPQHF. The sequence in DNA is TGTGCCAGCAGTGAACAGGGACAGGGCGTATTGGGCAATCAGCCCCAGCATTTT.